This T cell receptor beta chain emerged from a study of cytomegalovirus exposure and HLA in healthy donors. About the research overall: About four fifths of 398 genotyped donors fell in the Caucasian-associated ancestry cluster. The study, taken as a whole, reports: Across HLA loci, a later analysis found differing TCR association rates, with DRB1 most and HLA-C fewest. Clonal expansion was found to be greater in HLA-associated TCR beta chains than in equally common others in a later analysis.

To note about this clone: The antigen remains undetermined.

PCR used 60 Vbeta primers and 13 Jbeta primers. Generated by immunoSEQ multiplex PCR, the TCRdb table keeps only in-frame clones and is missing some. The data show about 210,000 clones, roughly 90% seen once. Germline CDR1 and CDR2: MGHDK and SYGVNS. The CDR3 extends over 14 amino acids. Trimming removed 1 base from V and 9 bases from J; junction bases left unmatched: 6. The source is a boy aged 2 to 10 in good health and CMV-seronegative. Sample: PBMCs. V and J are TRBV25-1 and TRBJ2-1, with TRBD2 matching over 7 bases. The CDR3 sequence: CASSELLAFGEQFF. CDR3 DNA sequence: TGTGCCAGCAGTGAATTACTAGCGTTCGGTGAGCAGTTCTTC.